These 3 T cell receptor beta chains were all obtained from the same sample, sequenced in a study of blood T cell repertoires in COVID-19. Libraries were prepared by immunoSEQ multiplex PCR; TCRdb keeps only in-frame clonotypes and omits some of them. The sample records about 78,000 clones, 86% being singletons. Source material: peripheral blood. Every receptor here comes from a man in his fifties with active or convalescent COVID-19.

This clone has a single count. The chain has TRBV12-3 or TRBV12-4 and TRBJ1-2, with D possibly TRBD1 on 5 matching bases. V lost 1 base and J 3 bases, leaving 6 bases between the germline ends. The CDR3 runs 13 residues. CDR3 in DNA: TGTGCCAGCAGTTTAGGGGGGGACTATGGCTACACCTTC. Translation gives CASSLGGDYGYTF.

A word on this clone: The junction and the germline gene differ at one end; a read error may be behind it. The rearrangement joins TRBV6-5 to TRBJ2-1; 8 bases are shared with TRBD1. The CDR3 contains 13 residues. CDR1 and CDR2 (germline): MNHEY, SVGAGI. CDR3 nucleotide sequence: TGTGCCAGCAGTGACTCACAGGGGGGTGAGCAGTTCTTC. Translating it yields CASSDSQGGEQFF.

The gene calls are TRBV11-2 and TRBJ1-3, with unresolved D. CDR1 and CDR2 (germline): SGHAT, FQNNGV. Deletions cut 0 bases from V and 5 bases from J, with 11 bases between. The CDR3 is made up of 15 amino acids. CDR3 loop: CASSLDWTGRNTIYF. The CDR3 bases are TGTGCCAGCAGCTTAGATTGGACGGGGAGAAACACCATATATTTT.